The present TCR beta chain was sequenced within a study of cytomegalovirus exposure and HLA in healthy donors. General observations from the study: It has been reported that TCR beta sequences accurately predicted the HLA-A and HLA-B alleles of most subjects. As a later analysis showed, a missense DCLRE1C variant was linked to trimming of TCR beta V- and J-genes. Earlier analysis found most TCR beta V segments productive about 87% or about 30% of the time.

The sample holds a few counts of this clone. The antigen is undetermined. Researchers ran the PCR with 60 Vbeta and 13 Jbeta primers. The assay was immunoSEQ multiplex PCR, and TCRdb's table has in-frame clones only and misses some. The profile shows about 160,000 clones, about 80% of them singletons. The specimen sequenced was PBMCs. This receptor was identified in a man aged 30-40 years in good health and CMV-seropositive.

Written as DNA, the CDR3 is TGCGCCAGCAGTGAGACTCCAAGGAACACTGAAGCTTTCTTT. Translated, it gives CASSETPRNTEAFF. The chain carries TRBV10-1 and TRBJ1-1; D unresolved. The CDR3 is 14 residues long. Trimming took off 2 bases at V and 1 base at J, with 8 bases between the two ends. Germline assignment: CDR1 WNHNN and CDR2 SYGVQD (reference sequence).